The sequence of this T cell receptor beta chain was determined in a study of blood T cell repertoires in COVID-19. Overall study context: The study drew acute and convalescent COVID-19 samples from the United States, Italy and Spain.

TCRdb keeps only in-frame clones here, not all; method: immunoSEQ multiplex PCR. The sample shows around 270,000 clones, 80% to 90% of them seen only once. Trimming pared 5 bases from V and 1 base from J, leaving 9 bases between. This CDR3 region has 14 residues. Germline CDR1 is MDHEN and CDR2 is SYDVKM. The clonotype comes from a woman under 40 who had recovered from COVID-19. The sequencing sample was made of PBMCs or T cells enriched from blood (not recorded which). This chain joins TRBV28 and TRBJ1-3; D is uncertain. CDR3 nucleotide sequence: TGTGCCAGCAGTGGCGGGTATTCTGGAAACACCATATATTTT. Translation: CASSGGYSGNTIYF.